Listed below are T cell receptor beta chains from one sample, sequenced in a study of T-cell memory formation after mild COVID-19. TCRdb passed the 5' RACE reads through MiXCR, listing each CDR3 protein once. The table lists around 300,000 distinct CDR3 sequences, 10% to 15% of them singletons. Sequencing input: PBMCs or a T cell subset sorted from them (not recorded which). Receptors were obtained from a man aged 18 to 29 who had mild COVID-19 (a few samples of this study predate the infection). Cell type and time point are not known. CDR3s include the opening cysteine and the closing phenylalanine or tryptophan.

J gene: TRBJ1-2
CDR3 length: 13
V gene: TRBV14
CDR3 protein: CASSHDLISGYTF

J gene: TRBJ2-1
CDR3 length: 16
V gene: TRBV4-2
CDR3 protein: CASSQGPGGGYNEQFF

J gene: TRBJ2-7
CDR3 length: 15
V gene: TRBV6-2/TRBV6-3
CDR3 protein: CASSYSFEVTYEQYF

J gene: TRBJ1-1
CDR3 length: 15
V gene: TRBV28
CDR3 protein: CASSSPGQGYTEAFF

J gene: TRBJ1-2
CDR3 length: 13
V gene: TRBV12-3/TRBV12-4
CDR3 protein: CASSQSQDYGYTF

J gene: TRBJ2-2
CDR3 length: 14
V gene: TRBV7-6
CDR3 protein: CASRGLAGTGELFF

J gene: TRBJ1-2
CDR3 length: 13
V gene: TRBV2
CDR3 protein: CASSEGGLGGYTF

J gene: TRBJ1-5
CDR3 length: 15
V gene: TRBV4-1
CDR3 protein: CASTQGDSRDQPQHF

J gene: TRBJ1-4
CDR3 length: 12
V gene: TRBV4-1
CDR3 protein: CASSRPPEKLFF

J gene: TRBJ1-2
CDR3 length: 15
V gene: TRBV4-3
CDR3 protein: CASSQENREGHGYTF

J gene: TRBJ2-4
CDR3 length: 12
V gene: TRBV20-1
CDR3 protein: CSAGGTGNIQYF

J gene: TRBJ2-7
CDR3 length: 14
V gene: TRBV5-8
CDR3 protein: CASSLGRPNYEQYF

J gene: TRBJ2-3
CDR3 length: 16
V gene: TRBV20-1
CDR3 protein: CSARGDGGGWTDTQYF

J gene: TRBJ2-7
CDR3 length: 13
V gene: TRBV10-2
CDR3 protein: CASSESGGYEQYF

J gene: TRBJ2-1
CDR3 length: 14
V gene: TRBV5-1
CDR3 protein: CASSRTSGSNEQFF

J gene: TRBJ1-3
CDR3 length: 17
V gene: TRBV4-3
CDR3 protein: CASSLGPGAHFGNTIYF

J gene: TRBJ2-5
CDR3 length: 14
V gene: TRBV6-2/TRBV6-3
CDR3 protein: CASSLGLFQETQYF

J gene: TRBJ2-1
CDR3 length: 14
V gene: TRBV5-1
CDR3 protein: CASFGGGGRSEQFF

J gene: TRBJ2-7
CDR3 length: 14
V gene: TRBV2
CDR3 protein: CASTVGFGNYEQYF

J gene: TRBJ2-3
CDR3 length: 12
V gene: TRBV15
CDR3 protein: CATSRDASWQYF

J gene: TRBJ2-1
CDR3 length: 16
V gene: TRBV18
CDR3 protein: CASSPPRLAGANEQFF

J gene: TRBJ1-2
CDR3 length: 13
V gene: TRBV25-1
CDR3 protein: CASSEGGGYGYTF

J gene: TRBJ1-4
CDR3 length: 14
V gene: TRBV6-1
CDR3 protein: CASSEATGRLKLFF

J gene: TRBJ1-5
CDR3 length: 14
V gene: TRBV6-6
CDR3 protein: CASSYVGTHQPQHF

J gene: TRBJ2-5
CDR3 length: 14
V gene: TRBV6-2/TRBV6-3
CDR3 protein: CASREGQVAETQYF

J gene: TRBJ2-7
CDR3 length: 14
V gene: TRBV5-6
CDR3 protein: CASSLSGLAERGYF

J gene: TRBJ2-2
CDR3 length: 15
V gene: TRBV6-2/TRBV6-3
CDR3 protein: CASSRGEGDTGELFF

J gene: TRBJ2-1
CDR3 length: 15
V gene: TRBV19
CDR3 protein: CASSIVAGTYNEQFF

J gene: TRBJ2-1
CDR3 length: 20
V gene: TRBV4-3
CDR3 protein: CASSRKLSSGTATRYNEQFF

J gene: TRBJ2-1
CDR3 length: 11
V gene: TRBV20-1
CDR3 protein: CSGIGYNEQFF

J gene: TRBJ2-3
CDR3 length: 15
V gene: TRBV10-3
CDR3 protein: CAISNPTQGEDTQYF

J gene: TRBJ2-7
CDR3 length: 13
V gene: TRBV28
CDR3 protein: CASIPGQAHEQYF

J gene: TRBJ2-2
CDR3 length: 16
V gene: TRBV23-1
CDR3 protein: CASSFKVQGSTGELFF

J gene: TRBJ2-1
CDR3 length: 15
V gene: TRBV9
CDR3 protein: CASSVASGLYNEQFF

J gene: TRBJ1-2
CDR3 length: 14
V gene: TRBV20-1
CDR3 protein: CSARDRSRDYGYTF

J gene: TRBJ2-5
CDR3 length: 17
V gene: TRBV6-2/TRBV6-3
CDR3 protein: CASRRGVLAGEQETQYF

J gene: TRBJ1-1
CDR3 length: 13
V gene: TRBV19
CDR3 protein: CASSITVNTEAFF

J gene: TRBJ2-2
CDR3 length: 15
V gene: TRBV6-5
CDR3 protein: CASSYSFLAAGELFF

J gene: TRBJ2-7
CDR3 length: 14
V gene: TRBV5-1
CDR3 protein: CASKFAGTEYEQYF

J gene: TRBJ2-1
CDR3 length: 11
V gene: TRBV7-9
CDR3 protein: CASGLVHEQFF

J gene: TRBJ1-2
CDR3 length: 14
V gene: TRBV5-1
CDR3 protein: CASTQGGRNYGYTF

J gene: TRBJ2-5
CDR3 length: 16
V gene: TRBV5-1
CDR3 protein: CASSLGTGLTQETQYF

J gene: TRBJ1-1
CDR3 length: 17
V gene: TRBV7-9
CDR3 protein: CASSLAIGGEGITEAFF

J gene: TRBJ2-5
CDR3 length: 13
V gene: TRBV5-1
CDR3 protein: CASSQDNQETQYF

J gene: TRBJ1-5
CDR3 length: 15
V gene: TRBV9
CDR3 protein: CASSVGGGASQPQHF

J gene: TRBJ1-6
CDR3 length: 13
V gene: TRBV7-3
CDR3 protein: CASSLGLGSPLHF

J gene: TRBJ1-1
CDR3 length: 13
V gene: TRBV12-3/TRBV12-4
CDR3 protein: CASDQPGSDEAFF

J gene: TRBJ2-1
CDR3 length: 18
V gene: TRBV15
CDR3 protein: CATSSGGSGGPMRNEQFF

J gene: TRBJ1-2
CDR3 length: 12
V gene: TRBV20-1
CDR3 protein: CSATVLNYGYTF

J gene: TRBJ1-5
CDR3 length: 16
V gene: TRBV19
CDR3 protein: CASSIGGTGLNQPQHF

J gene: TRBJ1-1
CDR3 length: 15
V gene: TRBV5-6
CDR3 protein: CASSFYQGVDTEAFF

J gene: TRBJ2-3
CDR3 length: 14
V gene: TRBV28
CDR3 protein: CASTQTVSTDTQYF

J gene: TRBJ2-3
CDR3 length: 16
V gene: TRBV25-1
CDR3 protein: CASSEFGPALGDTQYF

J gene: TRBJ2-7
CDR3 length: 16
V gene: TRBV3-1
CDR3 protein: CASSRFQGGLDYEQYF